What follows describes a single TCR beta chain. The data originate from a study of T cell changes during pregnancy in multiple sclerosis. TCRdb's table, derived via immunoSEQ multiplex PCR, lists solely in-frame clones and lacks some. The sample has roughly 48,000 clones, 88% seen once. The sample in question was CD4+ T cells from peripheral blood mononuclear cells, obtained in the second trimester of pregnancy. The sequence came from a female donor with multiple sclerosis, enrolled in a pregnancy study.

The CDR3 loop is CASSLSGDTEAFF. The CDR3 DNA follows: TGCGCCAGCAGCTTGTCGGGAGACACTGAAGCTTTCTTT. The rearrangement links TRBV5-1 to TRBJ1-1; D unresolved. Trimming took off 1 base at V and 3 bases at J, with 7 bases between the two ends. Per the germline V gene, CDR1 is SGHRS and CDR2 is YFSETQ. The CDR3 loop spans 13 amino acids.